The sequence of this TCR beta chain was determined in a study of blood T cell repertoires in COVID-19 (dated by TCRdb to 2019 to 2021). About the full investigation: The collaborator samples originated in the United States, Italy and Spain and spanned the acute and convalescent phases of COVID-19. The prospective study material was composed of cDNA or gDNA derived from T cells, B-cell-depleted T cells, or PBMCs. Deeply sampled blood TCRbeta repertoires from subjects exposed to, actively infected with, or recovered from COVID-19 were included in the dataset. The repertoires were released in a freely available public database meant as a resource for research on the immune response to SARS-CoV-2. Samples were obtained from the ongoing ImmuneRACE study (first 160 participants) and from some 1,200 subjects provided by 6 global collaborators. Nearly every sample came with metadata listing a de-identified subject ID, COVID-19 status, age in years and sex. Where HLA class I and class II types were available, the types were taken from metadata supplied by the sample provider, not from assay-based typing. Results the study describes overall, beyond this receptor: How much clinical and demographic metadata was included differed by source and by participant, and the metadata was provided uncurated.

As concerns this clone: The clone's antigen remains unknown. Base-call qualities are not available, and no considerably larger clone is one nucleotide away.

TCRbeta CDR3 regions were amplified from genomic DNA by means of the immunoSEQ Assay, a bias-controlled multiplex PCR. The authors' pipeline ran thus. The number of nucleated cells in each sample was estimated by amplification of reference gene primers within the assay. To quantify the absolute abundance of each unique TCRbeta CDR3 rearrangement, sequence reads were collapsed and filtered. For each sample, productive Simpson clonality was calculated by taking the square root of Simpson's diversity index across productive rearrangements. TCRdb carries this immuneACCESS record with in-frame sequences only. Its versions omit some clonotypes, under half of them owing to an unresolved V gene in the studies checked, with the rest unexplained. D and trimming come from the DNA, and the V and J calls and clone size come from that table. The sample records some 130,000 clones, 70% to 90% of which are singletons. The top ten clonotypes cover 2% to 2.5% of the sample.

Whole blood was collected in K2EDTA tubes by collaborating institutions according to the institutions' own protocols. Collaborator samples were shipped for TCRbeta analysis as frozen whole blood, isolated PBMCs, or DNA extracted from either sample type. The CDR3 starts with the cysteine, ends with the phenylalanine, and has 15 residues. Left in the record is the CDR3 DNA by itself, 45 bases read in frame from the first base. CDR1 and CDR2 are drawn from the germline V gene: SGHDT, YYEEEE. Here V drops 2 bases and J drops 3 bases, and the junction holds 8 bases not matched to any gene. Here the chain combines TRBV5-6 and TRBJ2-7; 7 central nucleotides agree with TRBD2. Sample: peripheral blood. The clonotype comes from a man aged 65 to 79 with active COVID-19. The CDR3 corresponds to CASSLLSSGDYEQYF. The DNA sequence reads TGTGCCAGCAGCTTACTAAGCAGCGGGGACTACGAGCAGTACTTC.